The next 27 T cell receptor beta chains were all read from a single sample in a study of a mutant IDH1 vaccine in newly diagnosed glioma. Clones were sequenced by immunoSEQ multiplex PCR, and TCRdb holds only the in-frame ones, with some missing. Seen here are some 64,000 clones, 80% observed once, and the top ten hold approximately 6.1%. Antigens of these TCRs are unknown. As to time point: week 11, during vaccination. Each dose delivered 300 ug of mutant IDH1 20-mer peptide subcutaneously with imiquimod. The specimen was PBMCs, collected from a glioma patient whose treatment included an IDH1 peptide vaccine. These receptors came from a man aged 50 to 59 with glioma.

The chain recombines TRBV15 with TRBJ1-2, with a possible D match to TRBD1 (6 bases). V was pared by 1 base and J by 8 bases, with 14 bases between. CDR3 length: 14 amino acids. Germline-derived CDR1 and CDR2 are LNHNV and YYDKDF (reference sequence). The CDR3 nucleotides are TGTGCCACCAGCAGAGGGGACATGGCACGGGGCTACACCTTC. Translated, it gives CATSRGDMARGYTF.

The chain uses TRBV9 and TRBJ1-6; the match to TRBD1 covers 7 bases. The V gene's germline CDR1 is SGDLS and CDR2 YYNGEE. V lost 4 bases, J lost 10 bases, and 5 bases stayed unmatched. There are 13 residues in the CDR3. The CDR3 sequence: CASSTQQGSPLHF. The DNA for the CDR3 is TGTGCCAGCAGCACTCAACAGGGGTCACCCCTCCACTTT.

This clone was detected once. This sequence joins TRBV19 and TRBJ2-3, with a weak D call TRBD1 (6 bases). The ends were cut back, 6 bases at V and 0 bases at J, with 16 bases in the middle. This CDR3 contains 16 residues. The germline CDR1 and CDR2 sequences are LNHDA and SQIVND (reference sequence). Here the CDR3 DNA reads TGTGCCAGTAGCCTCCTAGGGGGTTCTAGCACAGATACGCAGTATTTT. Translated, it gives CASSLLGGSSTDTQYF.

Only a few counts were recorded for this clone. J is TRBJ1-5 and V is TRBV6-6, with D possibly TRBD1 on 5 matching bases. Germline V gene sequence: CDR1 MNHNY, CDR2 SVGAGI (reference sequence). Trimming took off 4 bases at V and 4 bases at J, with 14 bases between the two ends. This CDR3 comprises 15 residues. The CDR3 region is CASSSSREVNQPQHF. In DNA, the CDR3 is TGTGCCAGCAGTTCCAGCAGGGAGGTGAATCAGCCCCAGCATTTT.

The chain couples TRBV2 to TRBJ2-6, with D unclear. The CDR3 sequence is 14 residues long. The germline CDR1 and CDR2 sequences are SNHLY and FYNNEI. Trimming left V 3 bases short and J 2 bases short, with 5 bases between. The CDR3 DNA is TGTGCCAGCAGTGAGGACCCTGGGGCCAACGTCCTGACTTTC. It translates to CASSEDPGANVLTF.

The chain joins TRBV27 to TRBJ1-5; tentatively, D is TRBD1 (5 bases). Germline loops: CDR1 MNHEY, CDR2 SMNVEV (reference sequence). CDR3 length: 16 residues. With 4 bases removed from V and 7 bases from J, the gap between germline ends came to 20 bases. This CDR3 reads CASSSWGRGNKQPQHF. The CDR3, as DNA: TGTGCCAGCAGTTCCTGGGGACGAGGCAATAAACAGCCCCAGCATTTT.

The chain recombines TRBV9 with TRBJ1-2, with D perhaps matching TRBD1 (6 bases). Trimming left V 3 bases short and J 5 bases short, with 14 bases between. Germline V CDR1 and CDR2: SGDLS, YYNGEE. The length of the CDR3 is 14 residues. CDR3 amino acids: CASSAQLQGYGYTF. CDR3 nucleotides: TGTGCCAGCAGCGCCCAACTACAGGGTTATGGCTACACCTTC.

V gene TRBV7-2 combines with J gene TRBJ2-5; 7 bases align to TRBD2. The germline V gene encodes CDR1 SGHTA and CDR2 FQGNSA. The CDR3 contains 15 residues. With V trimmed by 5 bases and J by 3 bases, 9 bases remained unmatched. CDR3: CASSVAPSGEETQYF. CDR3 in DNA: TGTGCCAGCAGCGTCGCCCCTAGCGGCGAAGAGACCCAGTACTTC. Supplemented by reference TRBV7-2 and TRBJ2-5, the full variable domain reads GAGVSQSPSNKVTEKGKDVELRCDPISGHTALYWYRQSLGQGLEFLIYFQGNSAPDKSGLPSDRFSAERTGGSVSTLTIQRTQQEDSAVYLCASSVAPSGEETQYFGPGTRLLVL.

This rearrangement joins TRBV29-1 to TRBJ1-4; D possibly corresponds to TRBD1 (6 bases). CDR3 length equals 13 residues. The germline V gene has CDR1 SQVTM and CDR2 ANQGSEA. The V and J ends lost 7 bases and 3 bases respectively, with 12 bases between them. CDR3 DNA sequence: TGCAGCGCTTCAGGGGTTTCTAATGAAAAACTGTTTTTT. Protein: CSASGVSNEKLFF.

This clone has only a few counts. The rearrangement uses TRBV15 and TRBJ1-4; D may be TRBD1 (5 bases). V was cut by 3 bases and J by 8 bases, with 7 bases left in between. Germline loops: CDR1 LNHNV, CDR2 YYDKDF (reference sequence). The CDR3 sequence is 12 residues long. For the CDR3, the DNA is TGTGCCACCAGCAGGAACAGGGAAAAACTGTTTTTT. This gives the protein CATSRNREKLFF.

This sequence joins TRBV27 and TRBJ1-5; D not certain. This CDR3 contains 13 residues. Deletions cut 6 bases from V and 10 bases from J, with 16 bases between. Germline assignment: CDR1 MNHEY and CDR2 SMNVEV (reference sequence). The CDR3 loop reads CASSLDRGFPQHF. The CDR3 coding sequence is TGTGCCAGCAGCTTGGACCGCGGCTTTCCCCAGCATTTT.

This chain joins TRBV7-2 and TRBJ2-1, with 9 bases aligning to TRBD2. The CDR3 loop spans 17 amino acids. The V gene's germline CDR1 is SGHTA and CDR2 FQGNSA. Losses at the gene ends were 5 bases for V and 7 bases for J; bases not matched to a gene: 15. Here the CDR3 DNA reads TGTGCCAGCAGCCCGGGCGGCGGGGGGGCGGAAATAAATGAGCAGTTCTTC. The encoded protein is CASSPGGGGAEINEQFF.

The gene calls are TRBV5-1 and TRBJ2-3, with TRBD1 matching over 9 bases. CDR1 and CDR2 from the germline V gene are SGHRS and YFSETQ. The CDR3 is 19 amino acids. V was clipped by 4 bases and J by 8 bases; unmatched bases: 23. As DNA, the CDR3 is TGCGCCAGCAGCGACGTCCCGGGACAGGGATCCAATCCATTGGGTACGCAGTATTTT. Translating gives CASSDVPGQGSNPLGTQYF.

This chain connects TRBV5-1 to TRBJ2-2; the D gene is possibly TRBD2 (6 bases). The CDR3 spans 15 residues. V lost 7 bases, J lost 5 bases, and 18 bases lay in between. Germline CDR1 reads SGHRS; CDR2 reads YFSETQ. CDR3 sequence: CASSTGGKVTGELFF. Here the CDR3 DNA reads TGCGCCAGCTCCACTGGGGGGAAGGTAACCGGGGAGCTGTTTTTT.

V usage is TRBV28 and J usage is TRBJ1-4; D unclear. With 4 bases removed from V and 8 bases from J, the gap between germline ends came to 14 bases. This CDR3 has 14 amino acids. The germline CDR1 and CDR2 sequences are MDHEN and SYDVKM. CDR3: CASSSPARGEKLFF. The DNA for the CDR3 is TGTGCCAGCAGTTCCCCGGCCCGAGGCGAAAAACTGTTTTTT.

V and J are TRBV5-5 and TRBJ1-4; D perhaps matches TRBD1 (6 bases). Germline CDR1 SGHKS, CDR2 YYEKEE (reference sequence). Trimming shortened V by 0 bases and J by 6 bases, and 6 bases separated the two germline ends. The CDR3 covers 13 residues. The CDR3 nucleotides read TGTGCCAGCAGCTTGGAGGGGGATGAAAAACTGTTTTTT. This codes for CASSLEGDEKLFF.

This chain connects TRBV2 to TRBJ1-1, with D possibly matching TRBD1 (5 bases). Trimming stripped 8 bases from V and 6 bases from J, with 10 bases between. CDR3 length: 11 residues. Per the germline V gene, CDR1 is SNHLY and CDR2 is FYNNEI. The DNA of the CDR3 is TGTGCCAGCCCCTCGGGGGCTGAAGCTTTCTTT. It translates to CASPSGAEAFF.

J is TRBJ2-5 and V is TRBV6-1; D unclear. Per the germline V gene, CDR1 is MNHNS and CDR2 is SASEGT. The CDR3 has 13 amino acids. V lost 4 bases to trimming and J lost 1 base, with 7 bases between them. CDR3 nucleotides: TGTGCCAGCAGTGTAGCTAGCCAAGAGACCCAGTACTTC. Its translation: CASSVASQETQYF.

In nucleotides, the CDR3 is TGTGCCAGCAGCCTCAGCGGGGAAGAGACCCAGTACTTC. This encodes CASSLSGEETQYF. This chain links TRBV2 with TRBJ2-5, with 7 bases lining up with TRBD2. This CDR3 is built from 13 residues. In germline, CDR1 is SNHLY, CDR2 FYNNEI. J lost 3 bases, V lost 6 bases, and 4 bases had no gene match.

This clone was seen more than once but under ten times. The J gene is TRBJ1-1, the V gene TRBV5-6; D remains unclear. The germline gives CDR1 SGHDT, CDR2 YYEEEE. The CDR3 sequence is 14 residues long. Between the trimmed V and J ends, which lost 2 bases and 0 bases, there was a span of 8 bases. This CDR3 is CASSFLSVNTEAFF. The CDR3 nucleotides are TGTGCCAGCAGCTTCCTAAGCGTGAACACTGAAGCTTTCTTT.

This clone was observed a single time. This chain joins TRBV2 and TRBJ2-7, with 11 bases identical to TRBD1. The V and J ends lost 9 bases and 1 base, in that order; junction bases with no gene match: 8. The CDR3 totals 15 residues. CDR1 and CDR2 (germline): SNHLY, FYNNEI. The CDR3 nucleotides read TGTGCCAGAGCATCCGGGACAGGGGGTTCCTACGAGCAGTACTTC. This encodes CARASGTGGSYEQYF.

This clone was counted only a few times. Other nucleotide sequences from this sample produce the same CDR3. DNA of the CDR3: TGTGCCAGCTCACCAGGGTACGGGAACACCGGGGAGCTGTTTTTT. It is translated as CASSPGYGNTGELFF. This chain connects TRBV18 to TRBJ2-2; D is ambiguous. The CDR3 has 15 amino acids. Germline assignment: CDR1 KGHSH and CDR2 LQKENI. V lost 2 bases and J 1 base, leaving 8 bases between the germline ends.

The chain is built from TRBV7-8 and TRBJ2-7; 7 nucleotides match TRBD2. CDR3 length: 14 amino acids. The V and J ends lost 11 bases and 1 base, in that order; junction bases with no gene match: 11. The V gene's germline CDR1 is SGHVS and CDR2 FQNEAQ. CDR3 amino acids: CAARGGSRSYEQYF. The CDR3, as DNA: TGTGCCGCTAGAGGCGGGAGTAGATCCTACGAGCAGTACTTC.

This clone was seen a single time. J is TRBJ2-1 and V is TRBV5-4, with 7 bases aligning to TRBD2. Germline assignment: CDR1 SGHNT and CDR2 YYREEE (reference sequence). The V segment lost 7 bases and the J segment 0 bases; nucleotides outside the gene matches: 10. The CDR3 has 16 amino acids. CDR3 nucleotides: TGTGCCAGCGGGAATCTAGCGGCCAGCTCCTACAATGAGCAGTTCTTC. Its protein product is CASGNLAASSYNEQFF.

The sample holds a few counts of this clone. The chain links TRBV5-5 to TRBJ2-5, with 9 nucleotides matching TRBD1. The CDR3 runs to 14 residues. V gave up 4 bases and J gave up 2 bases; unmatched junction bases: 3. Looked up from germline, CDR1 is SGHKS and CDR2 is YYEKEE (reference sequence). The CDR3 DNA is TGTGCCAGCAGCGGAGGACAGGGGCAAGAGACCCAGTACTTC. Its translation: CASSGGQGQETQYF. The whole variable domain, remainder taken from reference TRBV5-5 and TRBJ2-5, is DAGVTQSPTHLIKTRGQQVTLRCSPISGHKSVSWYQQVLGQGPQFIFQYYEKEERGRGNFPDRFSARQFPNYSSELNVNALLLGDSALYLCASSGGQGQETQYFGPGTRLLVL.

This chain uses TRBV30 with TRBJ1-4, with TRBD1 identical over 8 bases. Trimming removed 5 bases from V and 8 bases from J; junction bases left unmatched: 7. Germline V CDR1 and CDR2: GTSNPN, SVGIG (reference sequence). The CDR3 totals 13 residues. CDR3 sequence (DNA): TGTGCCTGGCGACAGGGGCCTCCGGAAAAACTGTTTTTT. Amino acids: CAWRQGPPEKLFF.

The chain combines TRBV10-3 with TRBJ2-3; D not certain. The CDR3 extends over 12 amino acids. V lost 0 bases, J lost 5 bases, and 3 bases lay in between. From germline, CDR1 is ENHRY and CDR2 SYGVKD. Here the CDR3 reads CAISESRDTQYF. CDR3 nucleotides: TGTGCCATCAGTGAGTCCAGAGATACGCAGTATTTT.